The sequence of this TCR beta chain was determined in a study of cytomegalovirus exposure and HLA in healthy donors. This clone was counted only a few times. It was with 60 Vbeta and 13 Jbeta primers that the PCR ran. Produced via immunoSEQ multiplex PCR; TCRdb's table is partial and in-frame only. The sample has some 130,000 clones, over 75% seen once. The germline V gene has CDR1 MNHEY and CDR2 SVGAGI. The CDR3 has 13 amino acids. The germline V and J ends were trimmed by 7 bases and 3 bases, with 13 bases remaining between them. V gene TRBV6-5 combines with J gene TRBJ2-7, with D possibly TRBD2 on 5 matching bases. The sequence derives from a woman aged 40 to 50 in good health and CMV-seropositive. Sequencing was done on a sample of PBMCs. CDR3 region: CASKGSENYEQYF. The DNA of the CDR3 is TGTGCCAGCAAAGGTAGCGAAAACTACGAGCAGTACTTC.